The clone carrying this T cell receptor (beta chain) was found a few times. Its antigen remains unidentified. The read terminates 3 residues ahead of where the CDR3 ends, so the germline J gene completes it. CVID subjects had received replacement immunoglobulin for at least one year. This specimen belongs to a study of T cell clonality in common variable immunodeficiency. Findings of the study overall: Shared TCRbeta clones were fewer between CVID subjects than controls. Reportedly, TCR beta sequences from common variable immunodeficiency showed fewer deletions and N-nucleotide insertions. CVID subjects showed higher TCRbeta clonality than healthy controls.

CVID and control samples used equivalent genomic DNA input. TCRdb keeps only in-frame clones here, not all; method: immunoSEQ multiplex PCR. Singletons are absent from the sample, which has about 12,000 clones. The CDR3 totals 11 residues. The germline CDR1 and CDR2 sequences are SGHDT and YYEEEE. Trimming pared 3 bases from V and 6 bases from J, leaving 6 bases between. This rearrangement joins TRBV5-6 to TRBJ1-1; D unresolved. The sequencing input was peripheral blood mononuclear cells. The TCR originated in a human donor with common variable immunodeficiency. The chain's CDR3 is CASSSGAEAFF. The DNA read from the CDR3 is TGTGCCAGCAGCTCCGGGGCTGAA.